This T cell receptor (beta chain) was observed in a study of Graves' ophthalmopathy and Graves' hyperthyroidism. Ages of hyperthyroidism patients ran from 18 to 65, and their diagnoses were new, under 2 months' duration. Patients were excluded if they had other autoimmune diseases or uncontrolled infections, and likewise if pregnancy or lactation applied. With V trimmed by 3 bases and J by 5 bases, 7 bases remained unmatched. CDR3 length: 15 residues. In germline, CDR1 is MGHRA, CDR2 YSYEKL. Overall study results and limits: This model predicted ophthalmopathy progression (sensitivity 70% to 71%, specificity about 72%). Ophthalmopathy could be told apart from stable hyperthyroidism by a 13-signature model (approximately 90% sensitivity, about 80% specificity).

CDR3 regions of TCR beta were amplified from RNA transcripts. RT-PCR with HTBI primers came first, then second-round multiplex PCR. TCRdb passed the multiplex PCR reads through MiXCR, listing each CDR3 protein once. Of 580,000 or so distinct CDR3 sequences in the sample, 35% to 45% were seen once. This clonotype appeared many times. Antigen unknown. The TCR was taken from an adult man with Graves' hyperthyroidism. Sequenced sample: peripheral blood or thyroid tissue (not recorded which). The genes are TRBV4-1 and TRBJ1-1, with TRBD1 matching 9 bases. The CDR3: CASSHDTGGATEAFF. DNA for the CDR3: TGCGCCAGCAGCCACGATACAGGGGGCGCGACTGAAGCTTTCTTT.